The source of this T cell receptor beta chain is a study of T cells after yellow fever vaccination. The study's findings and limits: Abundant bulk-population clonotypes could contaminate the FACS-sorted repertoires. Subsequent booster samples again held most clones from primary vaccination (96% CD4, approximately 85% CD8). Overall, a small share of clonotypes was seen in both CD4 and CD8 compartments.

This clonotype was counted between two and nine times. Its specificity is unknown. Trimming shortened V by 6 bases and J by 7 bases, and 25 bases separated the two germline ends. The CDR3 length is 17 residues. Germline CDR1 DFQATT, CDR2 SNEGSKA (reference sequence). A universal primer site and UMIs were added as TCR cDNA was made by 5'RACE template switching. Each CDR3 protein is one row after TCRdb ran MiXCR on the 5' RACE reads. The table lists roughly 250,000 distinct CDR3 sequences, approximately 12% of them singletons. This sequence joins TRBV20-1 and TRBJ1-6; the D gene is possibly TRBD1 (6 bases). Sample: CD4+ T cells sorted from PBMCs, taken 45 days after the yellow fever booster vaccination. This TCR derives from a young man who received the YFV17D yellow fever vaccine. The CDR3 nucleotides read TGCAGTGCCCCTGTCAGGGGAGTAATCTCTAGAAATTCACCCCTCCACTTT. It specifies CSAPVRGVISRNSPLHF.